The present TCR beta chain was sequenced within a study of blood T cell repertoires in COVID-19 (dated by TCRdb to 2019 to 2021). Background on the whole study: Samples from collaborators originated in the United States, Italy and Spain and spanned both the acute and convalescent phases of COVID-19. The dataset comprised deeply sampled blood TCRbeta repertoires from subjects exposed to, actively infected with, or recovered from COVID-19. The prospective study material was composed of cDNA or gDNA derived from T cells, B-cell-depleted T cells, or PBMCs. Nearly every sample came with metadata listing a de-identified subject ID, COVID-19 status, age in years and sex. Samples were obtained from the ongoing ImmuneRACE study (first 160 participants) and from over 1,000 subjects provided by 6 global collaborators. HLA class I and class II types, where available, came from metadata supplied by the sample provider rather than from assay-based typing. The repertoires were released in a freely available public database intended as a resource for research on the immune response to SARS-CoV-2.

TCRbeta CDR3 regions were amplified from genomic DNA by means of the immunoSEQ Assay, a bias-controlled multiplex PCR. The paper's data handling went like this. Nucleated cell counts per sample were estimated from amplification of reference gene primers within the assay. Sequence reads were collapsed and filtered to measure the absolute abundance of every unique TCRbeta CDR3 rearrangement. Productive Simpson clonality was computed per sample as the square root of Simpson's diversity index over productive rearrangements. TCRdb provides this immuneACCESS table in a form limited to in-frame rearrangements. Some clones are lacking; in checked studies, under half of them reflect an unresolved V gene, and why the rest are absent is not known. That table is the source of V, J and clone size, and D and trimming were worked out from the DNA. The sample has more than 250,000 clones on record, over 75% of them singletons. Of the sample, approximately 5.1% is held by the ten largest clones.

Collaborating institutions collected whole blood in K2EDTA tubes following their own protocols. For TCRbeta analysis, collaborators shipped samples as frozen whole blood, isolated PBMCs, or DNA extracted from either of those sample types. In regard to this clone: This clone's antigen is unknown. Base quality data are lacking; no much larger clone is found one base away.

On the study overall, not on this receptor specifically: The quantity of clinical and demographic metadata differed by source and by participant and was supplied without curation.

Trimming costs V 4 bases and J 1 base, and their ends lie 11 bases apart. CDR1 and CDR2 (SGHRS, YFSETQ) derive from the germline V gene. The CDR3 goes from the cysteine to the phenylalanine over 14 residues. Of the read, only the CDR3 DNA is kept; its 42 bases are in frame from base 1. The rearrangement joined TRBV5-1 to TRBJ2-5; the D gene assignment is ambiguous. This sequence was found in a man aged 50-60 years with active or convalescent COVID-19. The sequencing input was peripheral blood. The CDR3 protein sequence reads: CASSPALFQETQYF. The sequence in DNA is TGCGCCAGCAGCCCCGCCCTATTCCAAGAGACCCAGTACTTC. Beyond the CDR3, the reference TRBV5-1 and TRBJ2-5 genes provide the residues; the full variable domain reads: KAGVTQTPRYLIKTRGQQVTLSCSPISGHRSVSWYQQTPGQGLQFLFEYFSETQRNKGNFPGRFSGRQFSNSRSEMNVSTLELGDSALYLCASSPALFQETQYFGPGTRLLVL.